This TCR beta chain was documented in a study of shared clonotypes between healthy human individuals. Study-level findings and limits: Sampling covered blood only; tissue repertoires likely differ.

For this clone: Antigen specificity is unknown. This specimen includes other DNA sequences encoding the same CDR3.

Clones were sequenced by immunoSEQ multiplex PCR, and TCRdb holds only the in-frame ones, with some missing. The table includes under 2,500,000 clones, roughly 95% detected once. Per the germline V gene, CDR1 is SNHLY and CDR2 is FYNNEI. Trimming left V 5 bases short and J 1 base short, with 5 bases between. This CDR3 region has 12 residues. This sequence joins TRBV2 and TRBJ1-1; D call uncertain. This clonotype was obtained from a man between 18 and 35 years old in good health. Specimen: naive CD4+ T cells sorted from blood. Subset defined: CD45RA+ positively selected. CDR3 loop: CASSRQNTEAFF. The DNA for the CDR3 is TGTGCCAGCAGTCGACAGAACACTGAAGCTTTCTTT.